A single sample is the source of the 10 T cell receptor beta chains below, sequenced in a study of post-analysis software for immune sequencing data. Study-level findings and limits: Relative to controls, patients had about 5 TRBV segments at higher frequency, with TRBV5-6, TRBV5-1 and TRBV20-1 among these.

The library was made from cDNA and included unique molecular identifiers. TCRdb recomputed calls from the PCR reads with MiXCR, one row per CDR3 protein. The table lists fewer than 850,000 distinct CDR3 sequences, roughly 27% of them singletons. For these receptors, no antigen is known. Sequencing was performed on blood. These receptors all come from a girl between 10 and 17 years old with multiple sclerosis.

V and J are TRBV20-1 and TRBJ2-7; 8 bases are shared with TRBD1. This CDR3 contains 14 residues. The V and J ends lost 0 bases and 3 bases, in that order; junction bases with no gene match: 4. Germline lookup yields CDR1 DFQATT and CDR2 SNEGSKA (reference sequence). CDR3 bases: TGCAGTGCTAGAGATGGACAGGGAGGCTACGAGCAGTACTTC. Residues: CSARDGQGGYEQYF.

The chain couples TRBV12-5 to TRBJ2-1, with D perhaps TRBD2 (5 bases). Germline V lookup: CDR1 LGHNT, CDR2 FRNRAP. The V end was cut by 2 bases, the J end by 0 bases, with 8 bases between. This CDR3 region has 15 residues. This CDR3 is CASGLFRGSYNEQFF. DNA of the CDR3: TGTGCTAGTGGTTTGTTCCGGGGCTCCTACAATGAGCAGTTCTTC.

The chain couples TRBV7-2 to TRBJ2-3; 8 positions agree with TRBD2. The V gene end was trimmed by 3 bases and the J gene end by 5 bases; junction bases not matched to a gene: 13. Looked up from germline, CDR1 is SGHTA and CDR2 is FQGNSA. The CDR3 covers 17 residues. The CDR3: CASSLQYSGAGEDTQYF. The DNA for the CDR3 is TGTGCCAGCAGCTTGCAATATAGCGGGGCGGGCGAAGATACGCAGTATTTT.

The V and J genes are TRBV20-1 and TRBJ2-5; D unresolved. The CDR3 contains 12 residues. V gave up 2 bases and J gave up 5 bases, with 9 bases separating them. CDR1 is DFQATT, CDR2 SNEGSKA, per germline (reference sequence). The CDR3 DNA reads as TGCAGTGCTAGAAAGTACGGCGAGACCCAGTACTTC. It encodes CSARKYGETQYF.

The chain uses TRBV20-1 and TRBJ1-5; TRBD1 might be the D (5 bases). V was shortened by 4 bases and J by 0 bases, with 10 bases between the two germline ends. CDR3 length: 14 residues. The germline V gene encodes CDR1 DFQATT and CDR2 SNEGSKA (reference sequence). CDR3: CSANPRDSNQPQHF. DNA of the CDR3: TGCAGTGCTAACCCCAGGGATAGCAATCAGCCCCAGCATTTT.

This clonotype was observed a handful of times. The gene calls are TRBV29-1 and TRBJ2-3, with D tentatively TRBD2 (6 bases). The CDR3 sequence is 15 residues long. The V gene lost 3 bases and the J gene lost 2 bases, with 15 bases spanning the gap. The germline gives CDR1 SQVTM, CDR2 ANQGSEA. CDR3 amino acids: CSVDFVAANTDTQYF. Here the CDR3 DNA reads TGCAGCGTTGATTTTGTAGCGGCCAACACAGATACGCAGTATTTT.

This clonotype was picked up a small number of times. The chain employs TRBV12-3 or TRBV12-4 and TRBJ2-5; tentatively, D is TRBD2 (6 bases). Trimming pared 6 bases from V and 5 bases from J, leaving 19 bases between. The CDR3 has 15 amino acids. CDR3 bases: TGTGCCAGCAGCCCGGGCGGTGGGAGGCTGGAGACCCAGTACTTC. As protein: CASSPGGGRLETQYF.

This clonotype came up a few times. The chain combines TRBV28 with TRBJ1-2; D remains ambiguous. The germline CDR1 and CDR2 sequences are MDHEN and SYDVKM. V was shortened by 5 bases and J by 4 bases, with 17 bases between the two germline ends. The CDR3 spans 15 residues. CDR3 nucleotides: TGTGCCAGCAGTGCCTCCGTCTCGGGGATCTATGGCTACACCTTC. This translates into CASSASVSGIYGYTF.

This clonotype showed up just once. V is TRBV20-1 and J is TRBJ2-1; perhaps TRBD2 as D (5 bases). Per germline, CDR1 DFQATT and CDR2 SNEGSKA (reference sequence). Trimming took off 1 base at V and 4 bases at J, with 23 bases between the two ends. CDR3 length equals 18 residues. In nucleotides, the CDR3 is TGCAGTGCTAGAGCGTCGATAGGCCAGGTGCTAGCTTACAATGAGCAGTTCTTC. Translated: CSARASIGQVLAYNEQFF.

The chain couples TRBV29-1 to TRBJ2-5; D is unresolved. Trimming cost V 6 bases and J 5 bases, with 13 bases left between them. The CDR3 runs to 12 residues. Germline V lookup: CDR1 SQVTM, CDR2 ANQGSEA. Here the CDR3 reads CSVLGMRETQYF. The CDR3, as DNA: TGCAGCGTCCTAGGGATGAGGGAGACCCAGTACTTC.